Reported below is one TCR beta chain. The data derive from a study of blood T cell repertoires in COVID-19. The assay was immunoSEQ multiplex PCR, and TCRdb's table has in-frame clones only and misses some. The data contain a few hundred thousand clones, roughly nine tenths of them seen just once; the ten biggest clones take up about a fifth. Unmatched junction bases numbered 5, after V lost 4 bases and J lost 6 bases. The germline V gene encodes CDR1 GTSNPN and CDR2 SVGIG (reference sequence). This CDR3 contains 13 residues. The specimen was PBMCs or T cells enriched from blood (not recorded which). The chain is built from TRBV30 and TRBJ2-2; 7 nucleotides agree with TRBD1. This receptor was identified in a young woman who had recovered from COVID-19. In nucleotides, the CDR3 is TGTGCCTGGACGAACACAGGGGCCGGGGAGCTGTTTTTT. Residues: CAWTNTGAGELFF. Using reference TRBV30 and TRBJ2-2 for the parts outside the CDR3, the full variable domain is SQTIHQWPATLVQPVGSPLSLECTVEGTSNPNLYWYRQAAGRGLQLLFYSVGIGQISSEVPQNLSASRPQDRQFILSSKKLLLSDSGFYLCAWTNTGAGELFFGEGSRLTVL.